The T cell receptor (beta chain) described here comes from a study of Ad26.COV2.S vaccination and SARS-CoV-2 variants. Treatment noted: roughly 19 received Ad26.COV2.S at low or high dose, single or two shots; about five received placebo; per-sample allocation not given. Collection of samples fell on day 63 after the first vaccine or placebo injection. The ends were cut back, 1 base at V and 0 bases at J, with 15 bases in the middle. From germline, CDR1 is SGHAT and CDR2 FQNNGV. The CDR3 extends over 17 amino acids. The repertoire was sequenced with immunoSEQ multiplex PCR; TCRdb's copy has only in-frame clones and lacks some. The sample shows around 370,000 clones, around 83% of them seen only once.

The material sequenced was peripheral blood, taken in a trial of Ad26.COV2.S vaccine versus placebo. The receptor was derived from a person between 18 and 65 years old who received the Ad26.COV2.S COVID-19 vaccine or a placebo. The V gene is TRBV11-2, the J gene TRBJ1-2; D not certain. The CDR3: CASSLGLLRNPNYGYTF. In DNA form, the CDR3 reads TGTGCCAGCAGCTTAGGGTTACTGCGGAATCCTAACTATGGCTACACCTTC.